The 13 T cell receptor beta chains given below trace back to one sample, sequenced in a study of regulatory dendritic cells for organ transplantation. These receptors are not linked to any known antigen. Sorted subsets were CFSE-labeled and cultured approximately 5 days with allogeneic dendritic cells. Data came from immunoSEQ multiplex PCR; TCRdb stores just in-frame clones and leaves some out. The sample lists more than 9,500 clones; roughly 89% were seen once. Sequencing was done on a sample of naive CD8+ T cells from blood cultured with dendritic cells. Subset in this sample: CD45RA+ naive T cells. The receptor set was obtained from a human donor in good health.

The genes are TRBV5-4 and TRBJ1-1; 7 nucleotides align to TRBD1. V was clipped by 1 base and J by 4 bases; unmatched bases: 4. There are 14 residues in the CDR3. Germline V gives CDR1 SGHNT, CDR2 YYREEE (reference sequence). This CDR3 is CASSLTGASTEAFF. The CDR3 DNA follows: TGTGCCAGCAGCTTGACAGGGGCGAGCACTGAAGCTTTCTTT. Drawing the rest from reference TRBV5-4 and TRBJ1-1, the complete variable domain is ETGVTQSPTHLIKTRGQQVTLRCSSQSGHNTVSWYQQALGQGPQFIFQYYREEENGRGNFPPRFSGLQFPNYSSELNVNALELDDSALYLCASSLTGASTEAFFGQGTRLTVV.

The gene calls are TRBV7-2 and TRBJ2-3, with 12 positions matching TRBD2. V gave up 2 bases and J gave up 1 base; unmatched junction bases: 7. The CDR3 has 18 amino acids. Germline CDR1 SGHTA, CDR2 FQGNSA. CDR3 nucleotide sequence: TGTGCCAGCAGCTTATCCCTAGCGGGGGGGCCCCGCACAGATACGCAGTATTTT. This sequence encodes CASSLSLAGGPRTDTQYF.

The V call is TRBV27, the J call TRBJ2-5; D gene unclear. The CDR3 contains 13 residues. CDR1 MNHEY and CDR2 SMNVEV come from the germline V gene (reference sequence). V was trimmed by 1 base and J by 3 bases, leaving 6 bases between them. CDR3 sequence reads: CASSLWKEETQYF. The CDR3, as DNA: TGTGCCAGCAGTTTATGGAAGGAAGAGACCCAGTACTTC.

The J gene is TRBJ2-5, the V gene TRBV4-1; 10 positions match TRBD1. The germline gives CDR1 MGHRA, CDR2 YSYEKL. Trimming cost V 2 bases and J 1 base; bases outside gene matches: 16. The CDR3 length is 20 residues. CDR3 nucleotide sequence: TGCGCCAGCAGCCAAAAGATCCCCGGGACAGGGGCTACGTCCCAAGAGACCCAGTACTTC. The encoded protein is CASSQKIPGTGATSQETQYF.

CDR3 sequence (DNA): TGTGCCAGCAGCTCCGAGAACACAGATACGCAGTATTTT. This translates into CASSSENTDTQYF. The chain combines TRBV7-3 with TRBJ2-3, with unresolved D. CDR3 length: 13 amino acids. V was trimmed by 4 bases and J by 2 bases, leaving 7 bases between them. Germline V CDR1 and CDR2: SGHTA, FQGTGA.

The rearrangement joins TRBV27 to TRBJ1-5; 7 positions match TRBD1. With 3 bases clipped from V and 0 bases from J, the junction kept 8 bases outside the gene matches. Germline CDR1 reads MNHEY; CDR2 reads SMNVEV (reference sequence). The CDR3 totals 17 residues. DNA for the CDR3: TGTGCCAGCAGTTTGGGAGGGGGCCCCTATAGCAATCAGCCCCAGCATTTT. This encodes CASSLGGGPYSNQPQHF.

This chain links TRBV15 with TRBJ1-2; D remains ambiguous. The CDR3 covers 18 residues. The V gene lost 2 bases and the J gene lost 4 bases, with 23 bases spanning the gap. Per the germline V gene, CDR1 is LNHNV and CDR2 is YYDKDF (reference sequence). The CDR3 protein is CATSRSSAEASAFYGYTF. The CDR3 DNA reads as TGTGCCACCAGCAGATCCTCCGCCGAAGCTTCAGCGTTCTATGGCTACACCTTC.

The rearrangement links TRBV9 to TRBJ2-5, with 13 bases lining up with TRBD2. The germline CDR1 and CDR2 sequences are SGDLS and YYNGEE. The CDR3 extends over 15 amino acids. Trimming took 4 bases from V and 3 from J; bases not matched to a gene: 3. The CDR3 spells CASSPGTSGEETQYF. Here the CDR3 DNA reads TGTGCCAGCAGCCCTGGGACTAGCGGGGAAGAGACCCAGTACTTC. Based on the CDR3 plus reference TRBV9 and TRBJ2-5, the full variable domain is DSGVTQTPKHLITATGQRVTLRCSPRSGDLSVYWYQQSLDQGLQFLIQYYNGEERAKGNILERFSAQQFPDLHSELNLSSLELGDSALYFCASSPGTSGEETQYFGPGTRLLVL.

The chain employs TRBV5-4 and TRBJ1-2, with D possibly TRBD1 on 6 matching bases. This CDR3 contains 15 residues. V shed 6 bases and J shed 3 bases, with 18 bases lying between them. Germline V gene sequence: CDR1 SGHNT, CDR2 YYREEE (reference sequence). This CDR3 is CASNPADRRHYGYTF. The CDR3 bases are TGTGCCAGCAATCCCGCGGACAGAAGACACTATGGCTACACCTTC.

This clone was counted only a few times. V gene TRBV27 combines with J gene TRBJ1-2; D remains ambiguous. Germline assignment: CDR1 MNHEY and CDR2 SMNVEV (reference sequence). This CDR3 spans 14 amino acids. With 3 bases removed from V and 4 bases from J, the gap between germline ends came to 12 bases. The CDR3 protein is CASSFRAQTYGYTF. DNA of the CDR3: TGTGCCAGCAGTTTTCGAGCCCAGACCTATGGCTACACCTTC.

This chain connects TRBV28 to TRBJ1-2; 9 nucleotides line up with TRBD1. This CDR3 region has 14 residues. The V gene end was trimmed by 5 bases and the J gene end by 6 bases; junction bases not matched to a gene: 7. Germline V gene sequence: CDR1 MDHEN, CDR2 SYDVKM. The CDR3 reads CASSLQGAVDGYTF. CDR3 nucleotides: TGTGCCAGCAGTCTACAGGGGGCTGTTGATGGCTACACCTTC.

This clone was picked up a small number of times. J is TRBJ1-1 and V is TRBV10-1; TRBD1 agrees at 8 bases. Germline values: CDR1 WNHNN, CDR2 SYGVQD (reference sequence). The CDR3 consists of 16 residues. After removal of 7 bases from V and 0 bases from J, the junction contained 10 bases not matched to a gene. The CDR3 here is CASTRTGLPMNTEAFF. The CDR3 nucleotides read TGCGCCAGCACCAGGACAGGGTTACCCATGAACACTGAAGCTTTCTTT.

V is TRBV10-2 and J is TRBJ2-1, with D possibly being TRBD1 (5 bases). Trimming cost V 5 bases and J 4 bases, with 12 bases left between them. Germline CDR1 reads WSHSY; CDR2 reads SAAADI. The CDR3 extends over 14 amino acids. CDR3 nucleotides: TGCGCCAGCAGTCGTGGGGCGGAGTACAATGAGCAGTTCTTC. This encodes CASSRGAEYNEQFF.